This TCR beta chain was documented in a study of T-cell reconstitution after alpha-beta-depleted transplantation in children. Trimming left V 0 bases short and J 5 bases short, with 9 bases between. The length of the CDR3 is 14 residues. Germline V gene sequence: CDR1 SGDLS, CDR2 YYNGEE. Researchers prepared the TCRbeta library using unique molecular identifiers, the study reports. TCRdb analysed the PCR reads with MiXCR anew, one entry per CDR3 protein. Of 200,000 to 250,000 distinct CDR3 sequences in the sample, about 11% are singletons; the top ten hold under 30%. Study results and limitations: Day-60 TCRbeta diversity that was high in some patients was derived from surviving recipient T cells and thymic progenitors. About two months after transplant, alpha-beta T cells reportedly came from several hundred expanded graft clones. The main origin of T-cell counts and diversity one year after transplant was newly produced T cells.

At least ten counts were recorded for this clonotype. Antigen specificity is unknown. The input for sequencing was PBMCs, taken before TCRalphabeta/CD19-depleted stem cell transplant. The V call is TRBV9, the J call TRBJ2-1; D may correspond to TRBD1 or TRBD2 (5 bases each). The sequence was collected from a child under three years old with acute myeloid leukemia, due to receive a stem cell transplant. In DNA form, the CDR3 reads TGTGCCAGCAGCGTAGATTGGGGACACAATGAGCAGTTCTTC. Translated: CASSVDWGHNEQFF.